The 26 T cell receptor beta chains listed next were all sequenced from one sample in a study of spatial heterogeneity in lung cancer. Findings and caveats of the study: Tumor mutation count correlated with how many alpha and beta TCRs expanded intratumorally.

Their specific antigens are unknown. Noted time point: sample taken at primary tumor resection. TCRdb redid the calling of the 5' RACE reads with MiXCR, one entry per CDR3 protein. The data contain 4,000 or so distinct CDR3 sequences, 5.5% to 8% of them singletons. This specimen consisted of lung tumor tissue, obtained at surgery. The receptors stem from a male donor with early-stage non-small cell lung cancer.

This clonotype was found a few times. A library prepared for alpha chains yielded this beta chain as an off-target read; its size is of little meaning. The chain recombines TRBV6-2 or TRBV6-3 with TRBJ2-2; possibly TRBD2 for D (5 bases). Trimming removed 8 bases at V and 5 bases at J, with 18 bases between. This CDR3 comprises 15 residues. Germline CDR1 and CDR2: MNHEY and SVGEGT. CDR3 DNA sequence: TGTGCCAGCTACGGGCTAGCCGAGTGGACCGGGGAGCTGTTTTTT. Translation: CASYGLAEWTGELFF.

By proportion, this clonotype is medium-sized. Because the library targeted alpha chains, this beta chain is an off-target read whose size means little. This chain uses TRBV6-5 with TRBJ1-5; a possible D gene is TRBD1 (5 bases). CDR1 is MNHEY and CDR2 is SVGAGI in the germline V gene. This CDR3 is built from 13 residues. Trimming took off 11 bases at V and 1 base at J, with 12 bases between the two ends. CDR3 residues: CAAWEGSNQPQHF. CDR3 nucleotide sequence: TGTGCCGCGTGGGAGGGGAGCAATCAGCCCCAGCATTTT.

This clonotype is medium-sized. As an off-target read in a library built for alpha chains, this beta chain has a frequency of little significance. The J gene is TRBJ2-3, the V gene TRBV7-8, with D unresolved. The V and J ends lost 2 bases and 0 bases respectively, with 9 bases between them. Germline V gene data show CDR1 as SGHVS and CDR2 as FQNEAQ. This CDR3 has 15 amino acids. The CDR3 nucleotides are TGTGCCAGCAGCTTAATATACGGGAGCACAGATACGCAGTATTTT. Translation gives CASSLIYGSTDTQYF. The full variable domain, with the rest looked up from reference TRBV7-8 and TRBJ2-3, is GAGVSQSPRYKVAKRGQDVALRCDPISGHVSLFWYQQALGQGPEFLTYFQNEAQLDKSGLPSDRFFAERPEGSVSTLKIQRTQQEDSAVYLCASSLIYGSTDTQYFGPGTRLTVL.

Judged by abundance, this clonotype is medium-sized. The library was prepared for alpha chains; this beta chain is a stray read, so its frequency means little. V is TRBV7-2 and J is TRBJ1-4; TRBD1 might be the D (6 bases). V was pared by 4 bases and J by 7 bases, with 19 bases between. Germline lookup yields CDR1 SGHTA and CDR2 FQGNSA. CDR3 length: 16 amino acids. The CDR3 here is CASSSPDTGLAEKLFF. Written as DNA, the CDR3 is TGTGCCAGCAGCTCCCCGGATACAGGGCTCGCTGAAAAACTGTTTTTT.

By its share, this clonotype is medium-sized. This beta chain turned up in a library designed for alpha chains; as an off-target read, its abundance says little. The CDR3 DNA follows: TGTGCCAGCAGCCAAGCGGCAATTTCCGGTTCACCCCTCCACTTT. Its translation is CASSQAAISGSPLHF. V gene TRBV3-1 combines with J gene TRBJ1-6; D is unclear. Trimming took 1 base from V and 9 from J, leaving 13 bases between them. The length of the CDR3 is 15 residues. Germline CDR1 is LGHDT and CDR2 is YNNKEL (reference sequence).

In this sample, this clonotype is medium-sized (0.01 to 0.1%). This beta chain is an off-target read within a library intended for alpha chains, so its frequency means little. Here the CDR3 reads CSVERDRPHEQYF. DNA of the CDR3: TGCAGCGTTGAGAGGGACAGGCCCCACGAGCAGTACTTC. This chain joins TRBV29-1 and TRBJ2-7; 8 bases fit TRBD1. V was pared by 3 bases and J by 5 bases, with 6 bases of the junction left unmatched. Germline CDR1 and CDR2: SQVTM and ANQGSEA. The CDR3 runs 13 residues.

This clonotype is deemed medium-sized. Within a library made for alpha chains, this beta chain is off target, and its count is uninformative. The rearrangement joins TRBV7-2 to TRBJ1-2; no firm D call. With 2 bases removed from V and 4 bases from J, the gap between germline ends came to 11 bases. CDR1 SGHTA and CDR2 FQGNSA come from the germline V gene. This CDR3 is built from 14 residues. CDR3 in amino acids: CASSLQFKVYGYTF. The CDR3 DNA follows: TGTGCCAGCAGCTTACAGTTTAAGGTCTATGGCTACACCTTC. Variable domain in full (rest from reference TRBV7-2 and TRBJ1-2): GAGVSQSPSNKVTEKGKDVELRCDPISGHTALYWYRQSLGQGLEFLIYFQGNSAPDKSGLPSDRFSAERTGGSVSTLTIQRTQQEDSAVYLCASSLQFKVYGYTFGSGTRLTVV.

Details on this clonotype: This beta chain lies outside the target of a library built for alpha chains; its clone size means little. The CDR3 here is CSASRGALAEAFF. CDR3 DNA: TGCAGTGCTAGTCGGGGGGCCCTTGCTGAAGCTTTCTTT. This chain uses TRBV20-1 with TRBJ1-1; maybe TRBD1 (6 bases). V was cut by 3 bases and J by 6 bases, with 14 bases left in between. The CDR3 extends over 13 amino acids. Germline values: CDR1 DFQATT, CDR2 SNEGSKA (reference sequence).

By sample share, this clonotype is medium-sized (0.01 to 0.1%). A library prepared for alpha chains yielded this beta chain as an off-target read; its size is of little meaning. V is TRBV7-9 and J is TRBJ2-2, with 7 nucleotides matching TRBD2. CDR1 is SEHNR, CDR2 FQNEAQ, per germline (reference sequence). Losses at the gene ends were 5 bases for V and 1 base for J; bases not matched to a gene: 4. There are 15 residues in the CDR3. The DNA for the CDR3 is TGTGCCAGCAGCCCTAAGCGGGAGAACACCGGGGAGCTGTTTTTT. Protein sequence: CASSPKRENTGELFF.

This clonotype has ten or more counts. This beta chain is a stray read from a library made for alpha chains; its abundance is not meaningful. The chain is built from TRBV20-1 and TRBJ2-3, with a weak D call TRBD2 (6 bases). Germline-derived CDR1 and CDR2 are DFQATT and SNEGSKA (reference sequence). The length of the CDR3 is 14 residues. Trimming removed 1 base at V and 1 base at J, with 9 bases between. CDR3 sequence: CSARGSSGTDTQYF. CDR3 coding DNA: TGCAGTGCTAGAGGATCTAGCGGCACAGATACGCAGTATTTT.

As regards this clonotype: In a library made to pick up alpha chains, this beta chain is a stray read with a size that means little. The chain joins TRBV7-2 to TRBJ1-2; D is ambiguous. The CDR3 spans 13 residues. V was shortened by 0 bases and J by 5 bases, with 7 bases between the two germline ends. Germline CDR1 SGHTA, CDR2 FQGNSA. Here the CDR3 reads CASSLAEGYGYTF. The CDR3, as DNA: TGTGCCAGCAGCTTAGCCGAAGGGTATGGCTACACCTTC.

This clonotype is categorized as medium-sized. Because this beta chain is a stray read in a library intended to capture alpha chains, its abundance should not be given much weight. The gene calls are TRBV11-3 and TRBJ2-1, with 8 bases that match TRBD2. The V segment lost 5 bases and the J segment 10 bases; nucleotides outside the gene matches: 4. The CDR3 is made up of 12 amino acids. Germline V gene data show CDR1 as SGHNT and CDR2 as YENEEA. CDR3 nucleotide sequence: TGTGCCAGCAGCCCGGAGCGGGAGGAGCAGTTCTTC. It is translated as CASSPEREEQFF.

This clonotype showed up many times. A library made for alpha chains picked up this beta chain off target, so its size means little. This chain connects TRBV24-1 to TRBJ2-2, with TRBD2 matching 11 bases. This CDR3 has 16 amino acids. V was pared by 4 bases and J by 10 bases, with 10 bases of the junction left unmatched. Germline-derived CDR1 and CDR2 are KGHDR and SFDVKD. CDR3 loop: CATSDPMATSGKELFF. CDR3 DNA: TGTGCCACCAGTGACCCAATGGCGACTAGCGGGAAGGAGCTGTTTTTT.

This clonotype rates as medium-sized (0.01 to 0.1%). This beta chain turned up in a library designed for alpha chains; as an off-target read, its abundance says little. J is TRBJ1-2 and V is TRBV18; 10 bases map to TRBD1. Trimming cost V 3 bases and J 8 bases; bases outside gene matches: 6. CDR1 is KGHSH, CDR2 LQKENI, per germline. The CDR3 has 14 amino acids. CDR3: CASSPKGQGHGYTF. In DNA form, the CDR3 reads TGTGCCAGCTCACCGAAGGGACAGGGGCACGGCTACACCTTC.

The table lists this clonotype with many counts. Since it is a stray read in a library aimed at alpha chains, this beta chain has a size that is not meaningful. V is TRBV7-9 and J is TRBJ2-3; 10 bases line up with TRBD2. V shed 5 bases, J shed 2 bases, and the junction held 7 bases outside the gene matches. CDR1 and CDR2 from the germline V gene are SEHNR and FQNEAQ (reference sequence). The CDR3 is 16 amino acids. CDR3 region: CASSLSGRSPTDTQYF. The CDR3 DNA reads TGTGCCAGCAGCCTTAGCGGGAGGTCCCCCACAGATACGCAGTATTTT.

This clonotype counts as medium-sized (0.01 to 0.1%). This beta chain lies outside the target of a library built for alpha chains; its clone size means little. As DNA, the CDR3 is TGTGCCAGCAGCCCACCCCTTACAGGGTTGAACACTGAAGCTTTCTTT. This sequence encodes CASSPPLTGLNTEAFF. V and J are TRBV7-2 and TRBJ1-1, with a tentative D call TRBD1 (6 bases). Trimming removed 5 bases from V and 0 bases from J, with 16 bases in between. Germline CDR1 is SGHTA and CDR2 is FQGNSA. This CDR3 spans 16 amino acids.

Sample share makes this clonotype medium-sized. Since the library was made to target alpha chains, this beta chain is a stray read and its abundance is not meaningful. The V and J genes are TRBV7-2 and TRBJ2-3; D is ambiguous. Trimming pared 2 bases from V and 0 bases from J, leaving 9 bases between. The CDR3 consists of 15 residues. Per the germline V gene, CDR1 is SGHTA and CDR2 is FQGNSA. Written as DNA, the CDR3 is TGTGCCAGCAGCTTAAGAACGTCAAGCACAGATACGCAGTATTTT. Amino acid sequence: CASSLRTSSTDTQYF.

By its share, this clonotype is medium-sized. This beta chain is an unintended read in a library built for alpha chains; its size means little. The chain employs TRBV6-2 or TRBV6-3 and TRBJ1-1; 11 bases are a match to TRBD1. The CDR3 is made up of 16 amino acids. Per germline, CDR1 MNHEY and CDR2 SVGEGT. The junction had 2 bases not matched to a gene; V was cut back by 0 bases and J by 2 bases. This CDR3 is CASSYSGTGGNTEAFF. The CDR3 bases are TGTGCCAGCAGTTACTCCGGGACAGGGGGAAACACTGAAGCTTTCTTT.

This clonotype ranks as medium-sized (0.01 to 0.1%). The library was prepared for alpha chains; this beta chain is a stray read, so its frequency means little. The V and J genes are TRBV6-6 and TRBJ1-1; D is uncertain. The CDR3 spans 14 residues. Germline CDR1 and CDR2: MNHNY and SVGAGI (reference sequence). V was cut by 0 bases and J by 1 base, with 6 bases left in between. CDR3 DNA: TGTGCCAGCAGTTACTCCGACTGGAACACTGAAGCTTTCTTT. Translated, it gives CASSYSDWNTEAFF.

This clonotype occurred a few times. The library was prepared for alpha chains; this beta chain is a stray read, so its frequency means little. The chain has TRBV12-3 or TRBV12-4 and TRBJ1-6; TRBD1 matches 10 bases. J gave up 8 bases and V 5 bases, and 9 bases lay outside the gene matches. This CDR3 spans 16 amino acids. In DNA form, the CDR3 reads TGTGCCAGCAGTGAGACAGGGGGCGAGGAGTATTCACCCCTCCACTTT. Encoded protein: CASSETGGEEYSPLHF.

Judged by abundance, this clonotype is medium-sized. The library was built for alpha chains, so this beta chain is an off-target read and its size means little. The CDR3: CATSDGVNYGYTF. CDR3 sequence (DNA): TGTGCCACCAGCGACGGAGTGAACTATGGCTACACCTTC. This rearrangement joins TRBV15 to TRBJ1-2; D call uncertain. Germline V gene sequence: CDR1 LNHNV, CDR2 YYDKDF (reference sequence). V shed 5 bases and J shed 2 bases, with 9 bases lying between them. CDR3 length equals 13 residues.

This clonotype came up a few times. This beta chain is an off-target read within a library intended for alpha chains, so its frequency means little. Here the CDR3 DNA reads TGTGCCATCAGTGAGTCAGGGTCGTTGGGTGAAAAACTGTTTTTT. Translation: CAISESGSLGEKLFF. This chain joins TRBV10-3 and TRBJ1-4; D gene uncertain. V was cut by 0 bases and J by 7 bases, with 12 bases left in between. The germline gives CDR1 ENHRY, CDR2 SYGVKD. This CDR3 spans 15 amino acids.

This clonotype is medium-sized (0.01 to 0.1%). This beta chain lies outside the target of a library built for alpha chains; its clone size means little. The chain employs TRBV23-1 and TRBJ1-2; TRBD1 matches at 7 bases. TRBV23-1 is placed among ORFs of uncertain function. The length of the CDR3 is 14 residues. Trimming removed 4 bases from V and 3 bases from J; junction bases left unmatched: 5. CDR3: CASSPPGQHYGYTF. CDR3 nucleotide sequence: TGCGCCAGCAGTCCCCCGGGACAGCACTATGGCTACACCTTC.

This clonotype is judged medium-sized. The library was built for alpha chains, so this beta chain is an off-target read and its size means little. The CDR3 coding sequence is TGTGCCAGCAGCTTTGAGCTGGGGGCGGTTGAGCAGTTCTTC. Translation gives CASSFELGAVEQFF. The V and J genes are TRBV7-9 and TRBJ2-1; maybe TRBD1 (6 bases). There are 14 residues in the CDR3. V was trimmed by 3 bases and J by 9 bases, leaving 15 bases between them. Germline V gives CDR1 SEHNR, CDR2 FQNEAQ (reference sequence).

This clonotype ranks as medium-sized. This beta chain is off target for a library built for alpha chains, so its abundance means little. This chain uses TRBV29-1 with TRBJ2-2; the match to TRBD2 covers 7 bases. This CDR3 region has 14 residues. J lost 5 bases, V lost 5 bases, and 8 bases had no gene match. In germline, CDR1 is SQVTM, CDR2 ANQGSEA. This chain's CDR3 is CSVRPQGGTGELFF. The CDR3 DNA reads TGCAGCGTTCGTCCTCAGGGAGGGACCGGGGAGCTGTTTTTT.

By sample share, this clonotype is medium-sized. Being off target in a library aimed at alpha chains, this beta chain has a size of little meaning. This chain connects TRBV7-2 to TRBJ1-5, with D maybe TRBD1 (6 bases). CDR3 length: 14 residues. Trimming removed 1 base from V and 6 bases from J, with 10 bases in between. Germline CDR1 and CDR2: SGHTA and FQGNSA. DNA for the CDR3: TGTGCCAGCAGCTTAGGGGACACGGGTCAGCCCCAGCATTTT. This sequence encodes CASSLGDTGQPQHF.